This T cell receptor (beta chain) was identified during a study of Graves' ophthalmopathy and Graves' hyperthyroidism (dated by TCRdb to the late 2010s). Some background on the complete study: Peripheral blood was collected before any treatment was given, at the time of initial diagnosis. The study used signatures of the TCR beta repertoire to tell Graves' ophthalmopathy apart from Graves' hyperthyroidism and to predict which patients would progress to ophthalmopathy. In total, around 140 blood samples were TCR-sequenced: around 42 ophthalmopathy, about 75 hyperthyroidism and 17 hyperthyroidism-to-ophthalmopathy patients. A discovery set of 95 to 100 patients (around 40 ophthalmopathy, some 58 stable hyperthyroidism) was enrolled to explore V-J signatures distinguishing ophthalmopathy from hyperthyroidism. For independent validation, a separate cohort was made up of approximately 18 hyperthyroidism patients plus 17 patients who later progressed from hyperthyroidism to ophthalmopathy. In six or seven hyperthyroidism patients, the T-cell repertoires found in thyroid tissue were compared with those found in blood. Following sample collection, hyperthyroidism patients were given methimazole at a starting dose of 30 mg daily, and ophthalmopathy patients were given high-dose intravenous methylprednisolone. The research as a whole found: Most expanded thyroid clonotypes with frequency above 0.001 were also detected in blood, suggesting blood repertoires may reflect the thyroid immune response. In validation, the model predicted ophthalmopathy progression with over 60% sensitivity and 72.22% specificity; about a dozen predicted patients were CT-confirmed with GO in a median of approximately 6.2 months. No statistical method was used to predetermine the sample size, and group allocation was not hidden from the investigators. The 13-signature model separated ophthalmopathy from stable hyperthyroidism with around 90% sensitivity and about 81% specificity in cross-validation, and 80%/75% in the test set.

There are many counts of this clonotype. Its antigen remains undetermined. No much larger clonotype is one base removed from it; base qualities were not supplied. Stable hyperthyroidism was defined as no progression to ophthalmopathy within 18 months of follow-up. Hyperthyroidism patients were newly diagnosed, were aged 18 to 65 years, and had a disease duration under 2 months. Patients with other autoimmune diseases, uncontrolled infections, pregnancy or lactation were excluded. Clinical symptoms, serum thyroxine, TRAb, thyroid ultrasound and orbital computed tomography were used for diagnosis. Using Ficoll-Paque density gradient centrifugation, PBMCs were isolated from over 8.5 ml of fresh peripheral blood. Trizol reagent was used to extract the total RNA, and its quality was then checked on an Agilent 2100 Bioanalyzer. For repertoire sequencing, the TCR beta CDR3 regions were amplified from RNA transcripts. A first-round RT-PCR used HTBI primers with the Qiagen OneStep RT-PCR kit, followed by a second-round multiplex PCR, size selection and purification. The libraries underwent paired-end sequencing with 100 bp reads on an Illumina HiSeq2000. In the source study's methods: SOAPnuke was used for read processing, and reads with adapters, uncalled bases, a mean Phred below 15, or no exact constant-primer or identifier match were discarded. High-quality paired reads were merged with COPE v1.2.5. Unique nucleotide sequences were defined as clonotypes and aligned to IMGT TRB V, D and J references using MiTCR v1.1. Analysis was restricted to V-J combinations with a frequency above 0.0001, which covered roughly 99% of repertoires. For each V-J combination, a TCR clonal expansion and chaos score was defined as the ratio of F50 clonal expansion to chaos observed in the TCRdist matrix. Welch's t-statistics and random forest were used to reduce features to approximately 13 V-J combinations, which were fed into a naive Bayes classifier. The similarity between thyroid and blood repertoires was quantified using the Morisita-Horn index. Clones were called with MiXCR by TCRdb after fastp trimmed the public reads at Q25, and only in-frame beta chains were retained. One record per CDR3 amino acid sequence lists the most common genes and DNA. These V and J calls originate from TCRdb's pipeline instead of the authors' own analysis. The sample contains almost 40,000 distinct CDR3 sequences, approximately 53% of them found a single time. Of the sample, under 30% falls within the top ten clones.

This clonotype was sampled from an adult woman with stable Graves' hyperthyroidism. The sample comprised peripheral blood.

The DNA sequence is as follows: TGTGCCTGGAGTGTAGGGGTAGTCGGACAAGAGACCCAGTACTTC. This yields the protein CAWSVGVVGQETQYF. The chain employs TRBV30 and TRBJ2-5; a tentative D match to TRBD1 spans 5 bases. As encoded in the germline V gene (reference sequence), CDR1 is GTSNPN while CDR2 is SVGIG. Relative to germline, V is 0 bases shorter and J is 2 bases shorter, with 13 bases between their ends. Its CDR3 holds 15 amino acids, cysteine through phenylalanine. Only CDR3 DNA remains: 45 bases, in frame from the first base.